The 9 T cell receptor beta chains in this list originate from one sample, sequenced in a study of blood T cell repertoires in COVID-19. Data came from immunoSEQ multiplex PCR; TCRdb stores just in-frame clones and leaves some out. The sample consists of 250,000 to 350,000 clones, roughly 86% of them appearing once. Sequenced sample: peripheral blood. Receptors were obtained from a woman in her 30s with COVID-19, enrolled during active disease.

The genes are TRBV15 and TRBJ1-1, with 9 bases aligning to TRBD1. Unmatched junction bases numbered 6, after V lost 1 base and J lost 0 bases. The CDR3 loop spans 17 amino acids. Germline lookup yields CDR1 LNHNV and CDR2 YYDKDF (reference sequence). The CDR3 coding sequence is TGTGCCACCAGCAGAGGGGGGACAGGGTCTATGAACACTGAAGCTTTCTTT. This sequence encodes CATSRGGTGSMNTEAFF.

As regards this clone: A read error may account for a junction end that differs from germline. The CDR3 DNA is TGTGCCAGCAGCTTATATGAGATCCAGTACTTC. Its translation: CASSLYEIQYF. V is TRBV7-2 and J is TRBJ2-5; D gene ambiguous. The CDR3 covers 11 residues. The germline CDR1 and CDR2 sequences are SGHTA and FQGNSA.

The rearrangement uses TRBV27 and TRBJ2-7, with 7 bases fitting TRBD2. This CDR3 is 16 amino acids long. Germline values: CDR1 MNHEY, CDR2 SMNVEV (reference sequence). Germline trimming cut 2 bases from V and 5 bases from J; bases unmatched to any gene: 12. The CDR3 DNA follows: TGTGCCAGCAGTTTAACAGAATCTGGACTAGTGCACGAGCAGTACTTC. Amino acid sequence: CASSLTESGLVHEQYF.

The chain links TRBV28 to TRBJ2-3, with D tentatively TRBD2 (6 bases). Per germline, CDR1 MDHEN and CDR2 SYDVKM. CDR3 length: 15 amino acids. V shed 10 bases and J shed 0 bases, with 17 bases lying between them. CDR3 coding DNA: TGTGCCACCCAGGACCTAGCGCAAAGCACAGATACGCAGTATTTT. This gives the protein CATQDLAQSTDTQYF. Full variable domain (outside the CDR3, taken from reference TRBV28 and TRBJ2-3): DVKVTQSSRYLVKRTGEKVFLECVQDMDHENMFWYRQDPGLGLRLIYFSYDVKMKEKGDIPEGYSVSREKKERFSLILESASTNQTSMYLCATQDLAQSTDTQYFGPGTRLTVL.

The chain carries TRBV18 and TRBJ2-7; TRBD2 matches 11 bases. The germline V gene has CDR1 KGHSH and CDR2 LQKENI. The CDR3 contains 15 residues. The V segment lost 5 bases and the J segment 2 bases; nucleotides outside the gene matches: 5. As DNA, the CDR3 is TGTGCCAGCTCATTGACTAGCGGGACCACCTACGAGCAGTACTTC. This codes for CASSLTSGTTYEQYF.

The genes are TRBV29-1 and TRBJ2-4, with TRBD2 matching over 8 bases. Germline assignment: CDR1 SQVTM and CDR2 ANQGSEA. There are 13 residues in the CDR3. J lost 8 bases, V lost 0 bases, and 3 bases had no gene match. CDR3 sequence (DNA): TGCAGCGTTGAAGATGACGGGAGGGACATTCAGTACTTC. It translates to CSVEDDGRDIQYF.

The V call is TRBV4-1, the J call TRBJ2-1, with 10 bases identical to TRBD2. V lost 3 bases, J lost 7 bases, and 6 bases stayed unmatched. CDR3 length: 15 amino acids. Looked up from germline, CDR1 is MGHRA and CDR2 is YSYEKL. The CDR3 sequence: CASSHPGLAVNEQFF. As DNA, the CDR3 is TGCGCCAGCAGCCACCCCGGACTAGCGGTGAATGAGCAGTTCTTC.

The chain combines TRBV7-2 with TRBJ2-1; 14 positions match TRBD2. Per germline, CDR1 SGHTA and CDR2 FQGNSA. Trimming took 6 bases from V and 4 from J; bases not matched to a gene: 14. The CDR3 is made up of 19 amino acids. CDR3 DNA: TGTGCCAGCAGTCCCAGACTAGCGGGAGGGCGGGCCCTATACAATGAGCAGTTCTTC. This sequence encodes CASSPRLAGGRALYNEQFF.

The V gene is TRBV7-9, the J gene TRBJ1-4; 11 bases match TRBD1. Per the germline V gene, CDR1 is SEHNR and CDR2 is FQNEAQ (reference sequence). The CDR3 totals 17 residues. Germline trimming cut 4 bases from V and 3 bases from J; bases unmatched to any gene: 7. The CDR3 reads CASSSKDRGRPNEKLFF. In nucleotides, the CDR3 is TGTGCCAGCAGCTCTAAGGACAGGGGGCGGCCTAATGAAAAACTGTTTTTT.